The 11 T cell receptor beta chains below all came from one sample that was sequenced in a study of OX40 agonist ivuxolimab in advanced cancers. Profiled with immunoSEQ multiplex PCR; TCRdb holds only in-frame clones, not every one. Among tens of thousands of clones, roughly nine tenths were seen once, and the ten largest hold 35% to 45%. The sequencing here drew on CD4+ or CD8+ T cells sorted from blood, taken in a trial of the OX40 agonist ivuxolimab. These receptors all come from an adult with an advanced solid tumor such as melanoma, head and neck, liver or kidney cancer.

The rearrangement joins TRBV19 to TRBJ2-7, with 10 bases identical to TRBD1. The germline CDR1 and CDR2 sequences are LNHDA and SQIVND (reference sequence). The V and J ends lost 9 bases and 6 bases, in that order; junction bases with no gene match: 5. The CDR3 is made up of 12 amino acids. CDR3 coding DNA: TGTGCCAGCCGACAGGGGGCGATCGAGCAGTACTTC. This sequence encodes CASRQGAIEQYF.

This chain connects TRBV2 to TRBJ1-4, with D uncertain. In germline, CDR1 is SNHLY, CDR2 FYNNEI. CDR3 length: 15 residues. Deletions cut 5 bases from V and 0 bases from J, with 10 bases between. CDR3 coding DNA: TGTGCCAGCAGTCCGACAAAAGCAACTAATGAAAAACTGTTTTTT. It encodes CASSPTKATNEKLFF.

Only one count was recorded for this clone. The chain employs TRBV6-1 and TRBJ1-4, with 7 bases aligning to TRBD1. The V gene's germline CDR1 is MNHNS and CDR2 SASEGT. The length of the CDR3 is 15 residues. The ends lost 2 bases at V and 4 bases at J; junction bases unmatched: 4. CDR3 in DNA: TGTGCCAGCAGTGAAAAGGGGGCTGGTAATGAAAAACTGTTTTTT. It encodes CASSEKGAGNEKLFF.

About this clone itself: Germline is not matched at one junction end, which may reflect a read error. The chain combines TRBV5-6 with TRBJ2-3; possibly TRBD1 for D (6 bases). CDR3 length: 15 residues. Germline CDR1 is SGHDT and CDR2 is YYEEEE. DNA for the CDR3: TGCGCCAGCAGCCGGCCTGACAGGCTCACAGATACGCAGTATTTT. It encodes CASSRPDRLTDTQYF.

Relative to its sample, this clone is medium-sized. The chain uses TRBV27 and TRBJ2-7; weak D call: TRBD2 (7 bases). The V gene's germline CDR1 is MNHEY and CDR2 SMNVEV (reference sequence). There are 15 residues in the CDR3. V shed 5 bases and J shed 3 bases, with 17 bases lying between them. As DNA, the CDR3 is TGTGCCAGCAGTAGCGGGGACATCGGGGGCTACGAGCAGTACTTC. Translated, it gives CASSSGDIGGYEQYF.

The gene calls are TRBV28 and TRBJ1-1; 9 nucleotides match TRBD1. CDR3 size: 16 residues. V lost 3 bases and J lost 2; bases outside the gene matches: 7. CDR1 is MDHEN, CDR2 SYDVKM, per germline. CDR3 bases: TGTGCCAGCAGTTTGGTACAGGGGGCGTTAAACACTGAAGCTTTCTTT. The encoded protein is CASSLVQGALNTEAFF.

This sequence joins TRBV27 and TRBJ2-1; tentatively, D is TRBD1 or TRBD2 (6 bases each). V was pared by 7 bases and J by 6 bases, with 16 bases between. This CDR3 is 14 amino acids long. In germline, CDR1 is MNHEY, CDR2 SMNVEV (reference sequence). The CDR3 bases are TGTGCCAGCATGGTTTTGGGGGGCGGCAATGAGCAGTTCTTC. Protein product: CASMVLGGGNEQFF.

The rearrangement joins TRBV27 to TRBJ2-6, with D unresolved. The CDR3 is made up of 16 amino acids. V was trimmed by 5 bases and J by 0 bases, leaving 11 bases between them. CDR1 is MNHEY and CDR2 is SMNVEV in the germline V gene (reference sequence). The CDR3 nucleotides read TGTGCCAGCAGTACGATAACGGTCTCTGGGGCCAACGTCCTGACTTTC. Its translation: CASSTITVSGANVLTF.

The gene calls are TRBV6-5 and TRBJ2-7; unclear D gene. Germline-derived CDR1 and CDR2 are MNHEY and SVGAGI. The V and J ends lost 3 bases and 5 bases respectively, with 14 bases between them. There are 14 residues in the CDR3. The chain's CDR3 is CASSYSGNNHEQYF. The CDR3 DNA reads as TGTGCCAGCAGTTATTCTGGGAATAATCACGAGCAGTACTTC.

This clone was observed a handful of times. The CDR3 DNA reads as TGTGCCAGCAGTGAAAGGGAGAACACTGAAGCTTTCTTT. Protein product: CASSERENTEAFF. This sequence joins TRBV6-1 and TRBJ1-1; the D is unclear. The CDR3 covers 13 residues. V was trimmed by 2 bases and J by 1 base, leaving 5 bases between them. CDR1 is MNHNS and CDR2 is SASEGT in the germline V gene.

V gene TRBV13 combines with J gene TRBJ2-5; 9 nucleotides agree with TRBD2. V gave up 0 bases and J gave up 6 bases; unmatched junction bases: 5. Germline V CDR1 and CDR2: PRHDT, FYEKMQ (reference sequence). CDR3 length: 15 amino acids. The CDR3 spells CASSLGAGGLQTQYF. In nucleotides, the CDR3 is TGTGCCAGCAGCTTAGGTGCGGGAGGGCTGCAGACCCAGTACTTC.